This T cell receptor (beta chain) was identified in a study of Graves' ophthalmopathy and Graves' hyperthyroidism. V was pared by 0 bases and J by 6 bases, with 11 bases between. This CDR3 comprises 13 residues. CDR1 is SQVTM, CDR2 ANQGSEA, per germline. Ten or more counts support this clonotype. Its target is unknown. The TCR beta CDR3 regions underwent amplification from RNA transcripts. First-round RT-PCR relied on HTBI primers, and a second-round multiplex PCR came next. From the multiplex PCR reads, TCRdb called clonotypes with MiXCR, one entry per CDR3 protein. Of about 1.1 million distinct CDR3 sequences detected, about 35% appear once; the ten largest clones hold 8.5% to 14%. General study points: The model reached roughly 71% sensitivity and 72.22% specificity for predicting ophthalmopathy progression.

Diagnosis relied on clinical symptoms, serum thyroxine, TRAb, thyroid ultrasound and orbital computed tomography. Sequencing was performed on peripheral blood or thyroid tissue (not recorded which). The source of this sequence is an adult man with Graves' hyperthyroidism. The rearrangement uses TRBV29-1 and TRBJ1-2; D unclear. The CDR3 DNA is TGCAGCGTTGAAGACCATCAGGATGATGGCTACACCTTC. The encoded protein is CSVEDHQDDGYTF.